This passage covers 20 T cell receptor beta chains from one sample sequenced in a study of blood T cell repertoires in COVID-19. Some clones are missing from TCRdb's copy, which holds only in-frame ones; the method was immunoSEQ multiplex PCR. The profile shows 150,000 to 200,000 clones, around 82% of them singletons. The material sequenced was PBMCs or T cells enriched from blood (not recorded which). The receptor set was obtained from a man between 35 and 55 years old who had recovered from COVID-19.

The rearrangement links TRBV7-9 to TRBJ2-2, with D hard to call. V gave up 1 base and J gave up 1 base, with 7 bases separating them. Germline CDR1 reads SEHNR; CDR2 reads FQNEAQ (reference sequence). The CDR3 runs 15 residues. The CDR3 loop is CASSLESGNTGELFF. The CDR3 region has the DNA TGTGCCAGCAGCTTAGAATCCGGGAACACCGGGGAGCTGTTTTTT.

The chain joins TRBV6-4 to TRBJ1-5; 10 nucleotides align to TRBD1. The CDR3 sequence is 15 residues long. V was clipped by 5 bases and J by 3 bases; unmatched bases: 4. CDR1 MRHNA and CDR2 SNTAGT come from the germline V gene. CDR3 nucleotide sequence: TGTGCCAGCAGTAGGACAGGGGGACCCAATCAGCCCCAGCATTTT. It encodes CASSRTGGPNQPQHF.

This clone showed up just once. This chain links TRBV7-9 with TRBJ2-1, with 8 bases matching TRBD2. J was trimmed by 6 bases and V by 1 base; bases with no gene match: 11. The CDR3 spans 17 residues. Germline values: CDR1 SEHNR, CDR2 FQNEAQ (reference sequence). The CDR3 sequence: CASSLGLGGGGTNEQFF. The CDR3 coding sequence is TGTGCCAGCAGCTTAGGTTTGGGCGGCGGGGGGACCAATGAGCAGTTCTTC.

By share, this clone ranks as medium-sized. V is TRBV2 and J is TRBJ1-1, with 9 nucleotides matching TRBD1. The CDR3 loop spans 13 amino acids. From germline, CDR1 is SNHLY and CDR2 FYNNEI. V shed 1 base, J shed 9 bases, and the junction held 3 bases outside the gene matches. CDR3 nucleotide sequence: TGTGCCAGCAGTGAAGAGGACAGGGGTAAAGCTTTCTTT. Its translation is CASSEEDRGKAFF.

The J gene is TRBJ2-7, the V gene TRBV30; 10 bases align to TRBD1. The V segment lost 3 bases and the J segment 5 bases; nucleotides outside the gene matches: 10. This CDR3 contains 15 residues. From germline, CDR1 is GTSNPN and CDR2 SVGIG (reference sequence). CDR3 amino acids: CAWSQPGQGIDEQYF. CDR3 DNA sequence: TGTGCCTGGAGCCAACCGGGACAGGGGATCGACGAGCAGTACTTC.

The V gene is TRBV7-8, the J gene TRBJ2-4; D perhaps matches TRBD2 (5 bases). The CDR3 contains 17 residues. CDR1 and CDR2 (germline): SGHVS, FQNEAQ. V dropped 0 bases and J dropped 0 bases, with 12 bases sitting between them. The CDR3 spells CASSLAPDSLAKNIQYF. CDR3 nucleotides: TGTGCCAGCAGCTTAGCCCCGGACTCCTTAGCCAAAAACATTCAGTACTTC.

V and J are TRBV7-3 and TRBJ2-2, with 9 bases lining up with TRBD2. The germline CDR1 and CDR2 sequences are SGHTA and FQGTGA. J gave up 8 bases and V 2 bases, and 6 bases lay outside the gene matches. This CDR3 has 15 amino acids. The DNA for the CDR3 is TGTGCCAGCAGCTTATCGGGACTAGCAGAAGGGGAGCTGTTTTTT. As protein: CASSLSGLAEGELFF.

The rearrangement links TRBV7-9 to TRBJ1-4; D remains ambiguous. The germline V and J ends were trimmed by 6 bases and 8 bases, with 13 bases remaining between them. Germline CDR1 SEHNR, CDR2 FQNEAQ (reference sequence). CDR3 length equals 13 residues. CDR3 sequence (DNA): TGTGCCAGCAGGCGGGAGGCCTGGGAAAAACTGTTTTTT. Protein: CASRREAWEKLFF.

The chain carries TRBV21-1 and TRBJ1-5; the listed D gene, TRBD1, was not tested against the DNA. TRBV21-1 is given as a pseudogene. This CDR3 has 18 amino acids. CDR3 nucleotides: TGTGCCAGCAGCAATATACGGGACAGCCCTTCTCGGAATCAGCCCCAGCATTTT. It yields the protein CASSNIRDSPSRNQPQHF.

This clone turned up a few times. This sequence joins TRBV5-1 and TRBJ1-1, with TRBD1 matching over 7 bases. The CDR3 sequence is 14 residues long. Unmatched junction bases numbered 8, after V lost 5 bases and J lost 4 bases. Germline CDR1 is SGHRS and CDR2 is YFSETQ. The DNA of the CDR3 is TGCGCCAGCAGGTGGGGACAGACCTCCACTGAAGCTTTCTTT. This translates into CASRWGQTSTEAFF.

V usage is TRBV5-1 and J usage is TRBJ1-5, with a weak D call TRBD1 (5 bases). This CDR3 contains 14 residues. Germline V CDR1 and CDR2: SGHRS, YFSETQ. Trimming took 7 bases from V and 2 from J, leaving 13 bases between them. The CDR3 nucleotides read TGCGCCAGCTTGGGGGGTAGGTGCAATCAGCCCCAGCATTTT. Protein sequence: CASLGGRCNQPQHF. The full variable domain, completed using reference TRBV5-1 and TRBJ1-5, is KAGVTQTPRYLIKTRGQQVTLSCSPISGHRSVSWYQQTPGQGLQFLFEYFSETQRNKGNFPGRFSGRQFSNSRSEMNVSTLELGDSALYLCASLGGRCNQPQHFGDGTRLSIL.

The chain links TRBV9 to TRBJ1-5; the D gene is possibly TRBD1 (6 bases). The V gene lost 3 bases and the J gene lost 3 bases, with 19 bases spanning the gap. CDR1 and CDR2 (germline): SGDLS, YYNGEE. The CDR3 is made up of 17 amino acids. CDR3 nucleotide sequence: TGTGCCAGCAGCGAAGACAGGAGTCTAATTTACAATCAGCCCCAGCATTTT. This sequence encodes CASSEDRSLIYNQPQHF.

There are many counts of this clone. The chain links TRBV4-2 to TRBJ2-2; D is uncertain. The CDR3 loop spans 13 amino acids. Deletions cut 3 bases from V and 6 bases from J, with 8 bases between. Germline loops: CDR1 LGHNA, CDR2 YNFKEQ. The CDR3 loop is CASSQRDPGELFF. The CDR3 nucleotides read TGTGCCAGCAGCCAGCGCGATCCCGGGGAGCTGTTTTTT.

The V gene is TRBV7-9, the J gene TRBJ1-3, with 7 bases fitting TRBD1. The germline CDR1 and CDR2 sequences are SEHNR and FQNEAQ (reference sequence). After removal of 4 bases from V and 6 bases from J, the junction contained 9 bases not matched to a gene. The CDR3 length is 15 residues. The CDR3 DNA sequence: TGTGCCAGCAGCTATTTGACAGGGATGGCAAACACCATATATTTT. Its translation: CASSYLTGMANTIYF.

This clone was seen a single time. V gene TRBV3-1 (or the pseudogene TRBV3-2) combines with J gene TRBJ1-1; D ambiguous. The V end lost 5 bases, the J end lost 4 bases, and 14 bases lay between the germline ends. The CDR3 runs 14 residues. Germline V gene sequence: CDR1 LGHDT, CDR2 YNNKEL (reference sequence). CDR3 residues: CASSSHTGGTEAFF. CDR3 bases: TGTGCCAGCAGCTCCCACACGGGAGGCACTGAAGCTTTCTTT.

The chain has TRBV2 and TRBJ1-1; the match to TRBD1 covers 8 bases. Per the germline V gene, CDR1 is SNHLY and CDR2 is FYNNEI. V shed 11 bases and J 1 base; nucleotides not matched to a gene: 12. The CDR3 is made up of 15 amino acids. CDR3 sequence reads: CASQGVGQGNTEAFF. Written as DNA, the CDR3 is TGTGCCTCACAGGGGGTTGGGCAGGGGAACACTGAAGCTTTCTTT.

Here the CDR3 DNA reads TGTGCCAGCAGTGCACAGGGAAAGTCCAATCAGCCCCAGCATTTT. This gives the protein CASSAQGKSNQPQHF. The chain combines TRBV2 with TRBJ1-5, with TRBD1 as a possible D gene (6 bases). The CDR3 length is 15 residues. With 4 bases removed from V and 3 bases from J, the gap between germline ends came to 13 bases. CDR1 is SNHLY and CDR2 is FYNNEI in the germline V gene.

The CDR3 coding sequence is TGTGCCATCAGTGAGACCTGGGACAGAGACCTAGAGACCCAGTACTTC. It specifies CAISETWDRDLETQYF. This chain links TRBV10-3 with TRBJ2-5; 7 bases map to TRBD1. This CDR3 comprises 16 residues. V shed 2 bases, J shed 4 bases, and the junction held 10 bases outside the gene matches. Germline V gives CDR1 ENHRY, CDR2 SYGVKD.

CDR3 in amino acids: CASSERQSRETQYF. The CDR3 DNA follows: TGTGCCAGCAGTGAGAGACAGTCCCGGGAGACCCAGTACTTC. The chain carries TRBV2 and TRBJ2-5, with TRBD1 as a possible D gene (5 bases). CDR1 and CDR2 (germline): SNHLY, FYNNEI. Trimming pared 3 bases from V and 5 bases from J, leaving 13 bases between. The CDR3 is 14 amino acids.

This clone was found many times. V usage is TRBV24-1 and J usage is TRBJ2-5; D perhaps matches TRBD2 (6 bases). The V and J ends lost 5 bases and 1 base respectively, with 13 bases between them. Per the germline V gene, CDR1 is KGHDR and CDR2 is SFDVKD. CDR3 length: 15 amino acids. The CDR3 is CATSAASRGQETQYF. Here the CDR3 DNA reads TGTGCCACCAGTGCGGCCTCGCGGGGCCAAGAGACCCAGTACTTC.